The following is a T cell receptor beta chain sequence with its context. Its antigen target is currently unknown. Base qualities are not provided; no much larger clone lies one nucleotide away. PBMCs were isolated by Ficoll-Paque density gradient centrifugation. Including the terminal cysteine and phenylalanine, the CDR3 comprises 12 residues. Only the CDR3 region is kept as DNA, spanning 36 bases read in frame from base 1. The germline V and J ends show losses of 5 bases and 15 bases respectively, and no gene match explains 9 bases of the junction. According to the germline V gene, CDR1 reads SGHVS and CDR2 reads FQNEAQ. This sample is drawn from a study of T-cell memory formation after mild COVID-19 listed by TCRdb under 2021. General notes on the study: Most TCR sequence clusters were specific to one of the two donors. Two young, previously healthy adult volunteers, one female and one male, were included in the cohort. Longitudinal TCRalpha and TCRbeta repertoire sequencing tracked T-cell clones expanding and contracting after mild COVID-19 in two donors.

What the authors observed across the whole study: Clones contracting from day 15 to 85 had balanced CD4/CD8 phenotypes, while a second wave expanding from day 15 to 37 was biased towards CD4+. The detection of some responding clones in pre-infection memory suggests that pre-existing cross-reactive memory T cells joined the SARS-CoV-2 response. SARS-CoV-2 specificity was not confirmed for the second-wave clones peaking on day 37. Contracting CD4+ clones appeared mostly in the CM and EM memory subsets, whereas CD8+ clones were enriched in EMRA. Only a couple of mild cases were covered in the study, and larger cohorts including severe cases with pre-infection samples were considered necessary.

The listed sequencing device is Illumina NovaSeq 6000. TCRalpha and TCRbeta cDNA libraries were constructed by 5'RACE with constant-segment primers, with sample barcodes and unique molecular identifiers being introduced. Trizol reagent was used to extract RNA from every sample. The libraries were amplified in two PCR steps, and the second step added a second sample barcode and Illumina TruSeq adapters. Sequencing of the libraries was done on an Illumina NovaSeq, producing 2 x 150 bp paired-end reads. Per the source publication's procedure: Demultiplexing of reads and collapsing into UMI-guided consensus sequences were performed with migec v1.2.7. Using mixcr v2.1.11, the UMI consensuses were aligned to TRA and TRB V and J templates and assembled into clonotypes. A clonotype was counted as expanded or contracted only if both edgeR and NoisET called the change significant, with noise models trained on biological replicates. For edgeR calls, the cutoffs were a false discovery rate-adjusted p below 0.01 and a log2 fold-change threshold of 1. As an exploratory analysis of dynamics, PCA with hierarchical clustering was applied to max-normalized trajectories of the 1000 most abundant clonotypes. Separately sequenced CD4+ and CD8+ repertoires were used to assign the CD4 or CD8 phenotype of responding clones. Using fastp trimming at Q25 and MiXCR clonotype assembly, TCRdb reanalyzed the public sequencing data and kept in-frame beta chains. Records with the same CDR3 protein are collapsed into one entry carrying the most frequent genes and DNA. TCRdb's processing, not the authors' own work, is the source of the V and J calls. This sample has 70,000 to 100,000 distinct CDR3 sequences in its table, and more than 12% of those were observed once. 39% of the sample is in the top ten clones.

The sequencing input was PBMCs or a T cell subset sorted from them (not recorded which). The sequence links TRBV7-8 to TRBJ2-1, with 8 bases matching TRBD1. This receptor was identified in a young man who had mild COVID-19 (a few samples of this study predate the infection). The sample titles of this study are shuffled in the database, so cell type and time point are left out; the donor was told from shared clones. The nucleotides are TGTGCCAGCAGCACCTCCGACAGGGGAATGTTCTTC. It encodes CASSTSDRGMFF. With the portions outside the CDR3 filled from the reference TRBV7-8 and TRBJ2-1 genes, the complete variable region becomes GAGVSQSPRYKVAKRGQDVALRCDPISGHVSLFWYQQALGQGPEFLTYFQNEAQLDKSGLPSDRFFAERPEGSVSTLKIQRTQQEDSAVYLCASSTSDRGMFFGPGTRLTVL.